A selection of T cell receptor beta chains follows, all from one sample in a study of blood T cell repertoires in COVID-19. Profiling relied on immunoSEQ multiplex PCR, and the TCRdb table lists in-frame clones only, not all of them. The sample has tens of thousands of clones, approximately 93% seen once. Sequencing was performed on peripheral blood. The receptor set was obtained from a man aged 65 to 79 with active COVID-19. Both conserved end residues are part of each CDR3. D genes are given only for firm matches. The listing skips clone size in some rows; elsewhere it reads once, few, many or a size class.

CDR3 length: 17; clone size: .; D gene: TRBD2; J gene: TRBJ2-5; V gene: TRBV4-1; CDR3 DNA: TGCGCCAGCAGCCAAGATCGGCTAGCGGGGGGTAGAGAGACCCAGTACTTC; CDR3 protein: CASSQDRLAGGRETQYF
CDR3 length: 14; clone size: .; D gene: .; J gene: TRBJ1-1; V gene: TRBV18; CDR3 DNA: TGTGCCAGCTCACCAAGACAGATGAACACTGAAGCTTTCTTT; CDR3 protein: CASSPRQMNTEAFF
CDR3 length: 15; clone size: .; D gene: .; J gene: TRBJ1-1; V gene: TRBV6-5; CDR3 DNA: TGTGCCAGCAGCCTAACCTTAGAATTGAACACTGAAGCTTTCTTT; CDR3 protein: CASSLTLELNTEAFF
CDR3 length: 13; clone size: .; D gene: .; J gene: TRBJ1-2; V gene: TRBV9; CDR3 DNA: TGTGCCAGCAGCGTAGGGCCGGAGGGCGGCTACACCTTC; CDR3 protein: CASSVGPEGGYTF
CDR3 length: 12; clone size: .; D gene: .; J gene: TRBJ2-3; V gene: TRBV12-3/TRBV12-4; CDR3 DNA: TGTGCCAGCAACCGGGGCACAGATACGCAGTATTTT; CDR3 protein: CASNRGTDTQYF
CDR3 length: 15; clone size: .; D gene: TRBD1; J gene: TRBJ2-7; V gene: TRBV7-2; CDR3 DNA: TGTGCCAGCAGCGGCCCCGGGACAGCAACCTACGAGCAGTACTTC; CDR3 protein: CASSGPGTATYEQYF
CDR3 length: 16; clone size: .; D gene: .; J gene: TRBJ1-3; V gene: TRBV18; CDR3 DNA: TGTGCCAGCTCACCACCGTTGGCAGGGAAGGGAAACACCATATATTTT; CDR3 protein: CASSPPLAGKGNTIYF
CDR3 length: 14; clone size: .; D gene: .; J gene: TRBJ1-2; V gene: TRBV11-1; CDR3 DNA: TGTGCCAGCAGCACTTCAACAGGGTTGAATGGCTACACCTTC; CDR3 protein: CASSTSTGLNGYTF
CDR3 length: 14; clone size: .; D gene: .; J gene: TRBJ2-2; V gene: TRBV7-2; CDR3 DNA: TGTGCCAGCAGCGCGAGCACAGGTCCCGGGGAGCTGTTTTTT; CDR3 protein: CASSASTGPGELFF
CDR3 length: 14; clone size: .; D gene: .; J gene: TRBJ1-5; V gene: TRBV6-1; CDR3 DNA: TGTGCCAGCAGTGAGTTTTATAGCAATCAGCCCCAGCATTTT; CDR3 protein: CASSEFYSNQPQHF
CDR3 length: 14; clone size: once; D gene: .; J gene: TRBJ1-1; V gene: TRBV6-5; CDR3 DNA: TGTGCCAGCAGTCCCGCTACAGGTAGCCCTGAAGCTTTCTTT; CDR3 protein: CASSPATGSPEAFF
CDR3 length: 15; clone size: .; D gene: TRBD1; J gene: TRBJ1-5; V gene: TRBV7-8; CDR3 DNA: TGTGCCAGCAGCTCCACCGGGACAGGCTTGGAGCCCCAGCATTTT; CDR3 protein: CASSSTGTGLEPQHF
CDR3 length: 14; clone size: .; D gene: .; J gene: TRBJ2-3; V gene: TRBV4-1; CDR3 DNA: TGCGCCAGCAGCCAAGTCGCGGGCACAGATACGCAGTATTTT; CDR3 protein: CASSQVAGTDTQYF
CDR3 length: 14; clone size: .; D gene: .; J gene: TRBJ1-2; V gene: TRBV19; CDR3 DNA: TGTGCCAGTATAGGACGCGGGCTGAGCTATGGCTACACCTTC; CDR3 protein: CASIGRGLSYGYTF
CDR3 length: 14; clone size: .; D gene: TRBD1; J gene: TRBJ2-3; V gene: TRBV27; CDR3 DNA: TGTGCCAGCAGGCCGGGACAGTACACAGATACGCAGTATTTT; CDR3 protein: CASRPGQYTDTQYF
CDR3 length: 16; clone size: .; D gene: TRBD2; J gene: TRBJ2-3; V gene: TRBV6-6; CDR3 DNA: TGTGCCAGCAGTTCCCCGGGACTAGCGGGCGGAGATACGCAGTATTTT; CDR3 protein: CASSSPGLAGGDTQYF
CDR3 length: 13; clone size: .; D gene: TRBD1; J gene: TRBJ2-5; V gene: TRBV7-2; CDR3 DNA: TGTGCCAGCAGCTCGGACAGGGAAGTGTCCCAGTACTTC; CDR3 protein: CASSSDREVSQYF
CDR3 length: 15; clone size: .; D gene: .; J gene: TRBJ1-1; V gene: TRBV7-3; CDR3 DNA: TGTGCCAGCAGCCCACACGCAGGGATGAACACTGAAGCTTTCTTT; CDR3 protein: CASSPHAGMNTEAFF
CDR3 length: 13; clone size: .; D gene: TRBD1; J gene: TRBJ2-5; V gene: TRBV10-3; CDR3 DNA: TGTGCCCCTTCGGACAGGGATCAAGAGACCCAGTACTTC; CDR3 protein: CAPSDRDQETQYF
CDR3 length: 15; clone size: .; D gene: .; J gene: TRBJ1-1; V gene: TRBV9; CDR3 DNA: TGTGCCAGCAGCAAAGTGGGGACACCGAACACTGAAGCTTTCTTT; CDR3 protein: CASSKVGTPNTEAFF
CDR3 length: 14; clone size: .; D gene: .; J gene: TRBJ1-2; V gene: TRBV5-5; CDR3 DNA: TGTGCCAGCAGCTTGACAGCAACTAACTATGGCTACACCTTC; CDR3 protein: CASSLTATNYGYTF
CDR3 length: 15; clone size: .; D gene: TRBD1; J gene: TRBJ1-5; V gene: TRBV10-3; CDR3 DNA: TGTGCCATCAGTGCGTCGCAGGGGGCCAAACAGCCCCAGCATTTT; CDR3 protein: CAISASQGAKQPQHF
CDR3 length: 13; clone size: .; D gene: .; J gene: TRBJ2-1; V gene: TRBV7-3; CDR3 DNA: TGTGCCAGCAGCTTAGGGGCTTACAATGAGCAGTTCTTC; CDR3 protein: CASSLGAYNEQFF
CDR3 length: 15; clone size: .; D gene: TRBD2; J gene: TRBJ2-1; V gene: TRBV7-8; CDR3 DNA: TGTGCCAGCAGCCTTAGCGGGGACGTCTACAATGAGCAGTTCTTC; CDR3 protein: CASSLSGDVYNEQFF
CDR3 length: 15; clone size: once; D gene: .; J gene: TRBJ2-3; V gene: TRBV9; CDR3 DNA: TGTGCCAGCAGCGTAGGGGGGCTGGGCACAGATACGCAGTATTTT; CDR3 protein: CASSVGGLGTDTQYF
CDR3 length: 17; clone size: .; D gene: .; J gene: TRBJ1-5; V gene: TRBV6-4; CDR3 DNA: TGTGCCAGCACGGTTAGATCTCCCAAACCGTACAATCAGCCCCAGCATTTT; CDR3 protein: CASTVRSPKPYNQPQHF
CDR3 length: 18; clone size: .; D gene: TRBD2; J gene: TRBJ2-7; V gene: TRBV11-2; CDR3 DNA: TGTGCCAGCAGCAAGAGAACCAAGACTAGCGGGGATTCCTACGAGCAGTACTTC; CDR3 protein: CASSKRTKTSGDSYEQYF
CDR3 length: 15; clone size: .; D gene: TRBD1; J gene: TRBJ1-6; V gene: TRBV7-6; CDR3 DNA: TGTGCCAGCAGCGTAAAGACAGGGGGGGATTCACCCCTCCACTTT; CDR3 protein: CASSVKTGGDSPLHF
CDR3 length: 16; clone size: .; D gene: .; J gene: TRBJ1-4; V gene: TRBV4-1; CDR3 DNA: TGCGCCAGCAGCCACCCTAAGGGGGCAACTAATGAAAAACTGTTTTTT; CDR3 protein: CASSHPKGATNEKLFF
CDR3 length: 15; clone size: .; D gene: .; J gene: TRBJ2-5; V gene: TRBV2; CDR3 DNA: TGTGCCAGCAGCTCGACGACAGGTCAATGGGAGACCCAGTACTTC; CDR3 protein: CASSSTTGQWETQYF